The subject of this entry is one T cell receptor beta chain. The authors ran the assay at deep level. Sequencing used immunoSEQ multiplex PCR; TCRdb keeps in-frame clones, though not all of them. The sample comprises about 1.5 million clones, approximately 98% of which are singletons, and about 0.42% rests with the top ten. Free of recent acute infections or vaccinations, the donors were healthy HIV-negative adults. These data originate in a study of shared clonotypes between healthy human individuals. Study context: The cohort comprised a couple of women and a few men. Their ages spanned 18 to 49 years.

The sample was naive CD4+ T cells sorted from blood. Subset given: CD45RA+ positively selected. The receptor comes from a man aged 30-40 years in good health.

The CDR3 region is CASSPGLAGGHENIQYF. The CDR3 DNA is TGTGCCAGCAGCCCGGGACTAGCGGGAGGGCACGAAAACATTCAGTACTTC. The chain joins TRBV7-2 to TRBJ2-4; 16 nucleotides align to TRBD2. CDR3 length equals 17 residues. Germline loops: CDR1 SGHTA, CDR2 FQGNSA. The V gene end was trimmed by 5 bases and the J gene end by 5 bases; junction bases not matched to a gene: 6.